Listed here are 32 T cell receptor beta chains from one sample, sequenced in a study of OX40 agonist ivuxolimab in advanced cancers. The library was obtained by the immunoSEQ multiplex PCR assay. TCRdb limited this immuneACCESS table to in-frame rearrangements with V and J called. A share of clones is missing; checked studies link under half to unresolved V genes, and the rest is unexplained. Across this sample there are some 59,000 clones, with approximately 90% seen only once. Together, the top ten hold about 5% of the sample. This material consisted of CD4+ or CD8+ T cells sorted from blood, taken in a trial of the OX40 agonist ivuxolimab. All receptors derive from an adult with an advanced solid tumor such as melanoma, head and neck, liver or kidney cancer.

The chain uses TRBV6-5 and TRBJ2-1; D gene uncertain. The V gene lost 7 bases and the J gene lost 7 bases, with 8 bases spanning the gap. The germline CDR1 and CDR2 sequences are MNHEY and SVGAGI. The CDR3 loop spans 11 amino acids. CDR3 sequence: CASKKRNEQFF. CDR3 nucleotides: TGTGCCAGCAAGAAGAGGAATGAGCAGTTCTTC.

The rearrangement joins TRBV4-2 to TRBJ2-2; D is undetermined. This CDR3 region has 14 residues. Germline V gene sequence: CDR1 LGHNA, CDR2 YNFKEQ. V was trimmed by 7 bases and J by 4 bases, leaving 13 bases between them. CDR3 region: CASIPDPGTGELFF. The DNA for the CDR3 is TGTGCCAGCATACCGGACCCGGGCACCGGGGAGCTGTTTTTT.

This chain links TRBV7-2 with TRBJ2-1; 9 bases fit TRBD2. The trim removed 5 bases at V and 4 bases at J, leaving 6 bases unmatched. Germline V gene lookup returns CDR1 SGHTA and CDR2 FQGNSA. The CDR3 has 15 amino acids. The CDR3 protein is CASSVVSGSYNEQFF. The DNA of the CDR3 is TGTGCCAGCAGCGTCGTTAGCGGGAGTTACAATGAGCAGTTCTTC. The full variable domain, with the rest looked up from reference TRBV7-2 and TRBJ2-1, is GAGVSQSPSNKVTEKGKDVELRCDPISGHTALYWYRQSLGQGLEFLIYFQGNSAPDKSGLPSDRFSAERTGGSVSTLTIQRTQQEDSAVYLCASSVVSGSYNEQFFGPGTRLTVL.

The chain is built from TRBV19 and TRBJ2-7; D ambiguous. The V end lost 9 bases, the J end lost 5 bases, and 11 bases lay between the germline ends. The CDR3 is made up of 11 amino acids. Germline V gene sequence: CDR1 LNHDA, CDR2 SQIVND (reference sequence). The CDR3 nucleotides are TGTGCCAGCCCCCTAAACCACGAGCAGTACTTC. It specifies CASPLNHEQYF.

The rearrangement uses TRBV5-6 and TRBJ2-3; D gene uncertain. Germline V gives CDR1 SGHDT, CDR2 YYEEEE. The V end was cut by 0 bases, the J end by 3 bases, with 11 bases between. This CDR3 contains 15 residues. As DNA, the CDR3 is TGTGCCAGCAGCTTGGTTGGCCGGCAAACAGATACGCAGTATTTT. The encoded protein is CASSLVGRQTDTQYF.

V usage is TRBV7-9 and J usage is TRBJ1-3; the D gene is possibly TRBD1 (5 bases). Germline V gene lookup returns CDR1 SEHNR and CDR2 FQNEAQ (reference sequence). The CDR3 extends over 13 amino acids. The germline V and J ends were trimmed by 5 bases and 9 bases, with 14 bases remaining between them. Here the CDR3 reads CASSLGASATIYF. The CDR3, as DNA: TGTGCCAGCAGCCTAGGGGCATCCGCCACCATATATTTT.

V gene TRBV6-6 combines with J gene TRBJ2-7; tentative D call: TRBD2 (6 bases). V lost 6 bases to trimming and J lost 5 bases, with 20 bases between them. The germline gives CDR1 MNHNY, CDR2 SVGAGI (reference sequence). The length of the CDR3 is 15 residues. Here the CDR3 reads CASSQKTRRGDEQYF. In nucleotides, the CDR3 is TGTGCCAGCAGCCAAAAGACTAGACGAGGGGACGAGCAGTACTTC.

The chain couples TRBV12-1 to TRBJ2-5. TRBV12-1 is described as a pseudogene. The CDR3 runs to 12 residues. The CDR3 sequence: CASSPCGETQYF. CDR3 nucleotides: TGTGCCAGCAGCCCCTGTGGGGAGACCCAGTACTTC.

The V and J genes are TRBV5-6 and TRBJ2-7; 8 bases align to TRBD2. The J segment lost 1 base and the V segment lost 1 base, leaving 4 bases of the junction unmatched. This CDR3 has 15 residues. Germline V gene data show CDR1 as SGHDT and CDR2 as YYEEEE. CDR3 region: CASSLLSGSSYEQYF. The CDR3 nucleotides are TGTGCCAGCAGCTTGCTAAGCGGGAGTTCCTACGAGCAGTACTTC.

This chain links TRBV12-5 with TRBJ2-2, with 9 bases matching TRBD1. This CDR3 is 14 amino acids long. The germline V gene encodes CDR1 LGHNT and CDR2 FRNRAP. V shed 5 bases and J 5 bases; nucleotides not matched to a gene: 3. The CDR3 protein is CASGTGTGTGELFF. The CDR3 DNA reads TGTGCTAGTGGTACGGGGACAGGGACCGGGGAGCTGTTTTTT.

This rearrangement joins TRBV14 to TRBJ1-2; 8 bases fit TRBD1. J lost 6 bases, V lost 5 bases, and 20 bases had no gene match. CDR3 size: 18 residues. In germline, CDR1 is SGHDN, CDR2 FVKESK. This chain's CDR3 is CASSSRTGLSQTRNGYTF. CDR3 sequence (DNA): TGTGCCAGCAGCTCTCGGACAGGGTTATCCCAAACTCGGAATGGCTACACCTTC. The full variable domain, rest sourced from reference TRBV14 and TRBJ1-2, is EAGVTQFPSHSVIEKGQTVTLRCDPISGHDNLYWYRRVMGKEIKFLLHFVKESKQDESGMPNNRFLAERTGGTYSTLKVQPAELEDSGVYFCASSSRTGLSQTRNGYTFGSGTRLTVV.

The rearrangement links TRBV18 to TRBJ1-2; 7 bases align to TRBD1. Per the germline V gene, CDR1 is KGHSH and CDR2 is LQKENI. This CDR3 comprises 19 residues. The V and J ends lost 2 bases and 2 bases, in that order; junction bases with no gene match: 17. CDR3 sequence: CASSPNIPRQGFPNYGYTF. The CDR3, as DNA: TGTGCCAGCTCACCAAACATTCCGAGACAGGGATTTCCCAACTATGGCTACACCTTC.

This chain connects TRBV18 to TRBJ1-3; D not resolved. Trimming removed 3 bases from V and 1 base from J, with 4 bases in between. Per the germline V gene, CDR1 is KGHSH and CDR2 is LQKENI. The CDR3 consists of 13 residues. The CDR3 sequence: CASSPGSGNTIYF. In nucleotides, the CDR3 is TGTGCCAGCTCACCGGGGTCTGGAAACACCATATATTTT.

V gene TRBV4-2 combines with J gene TRBJ1-3, with a possible D match to TRBD1 (5 bases). Trimming took off 2 bases at V and 0 bases at J, with 17 bases between the two ends. This CDR3 is 18 amino acids long. Per germline, CDR1 LGHNA and CDR2 YNFKEQ. This CDR3 reads CASSQPRAGDHSGNTIYF. In nucleotides, the CDR3 is TGTGCCAGCAGCCAACCAAGGGCGGGGGATCACTCTGGAAACACCATATATTTT.

CDR3 bases: TGTGCCAGCAGTGAAGGGGCAGGAAGCTCCTACAATGAGCAGTTCTTC. This codes for CASSEGAGSSYNEQFF. This sequence joins TRBV6-1 and TRBJ2-1; D remains unclear. CDR3 length equals 16 residues. CDR1 and CDR2 from the germline V gene are MNHNS and SASEGT. V was shortened by 1 base and J by 0 bases, with 10 bases between the two germline ends.

The chain couples TRBV29-1 to TRBJ2-1, with D unclear. This CDR3 region has 12 residues. Germline assignment: CDR1 SQVTM and CDR2 ANQGSEA. Trimming cost V 4 bases and J 4 bases, with 8 bases left between them. The CDR3 reads CSVGDLYNEQFF. The CDR3 DNA reads as TGCAGCGTTGGAGATTTGTACAATGAGCAGTTCTTC.

The CDR3 loop is CASRPGRGRSYEQYF. CDR3 in DNA: TGTGCCAGCAGGCCGGGTAGGGGGCGATCCTACGAGCAGTACTTC. This sequence joins TRBV6-5 and TRBJ2-7, with TRBD1 matching 7 bases. This CDR3 is 15 amino acids long. Germline assignment: CDR1 MNHEY and CDR2 SVGAGI. V dropped 6 bases and J dropped 1; count of bases not matched to a gene: 9.

The table lists this clone with a few counts. The chain joins TRBV18 to TRBJ2-3; 9 bases map to TRBD2. After removal of 3 bases from V and 4 bases from J, the junction contained 5 bases not matched to a gene. CDR1 and CDR2 (germline): KGHSH, LQKENI. The CDR3 is 15 amino acids. The CDR3, as DNA: TGTGCCAGCTCACCCATAGCGGGAGAAGCAGATACGCAGTATTTT. Protein: CASSPIAGEADTQYF.

V gene TRBV7-2 combines with J gene TRBJ2-5; a weak D match, TRBD1 (5 bases). From germline, CDR1 is SGHTA and CDR2 FQGNSA. The CDR3 runs to 14 residues. V was clipped by 1 base and J by 5 bases, with 11 bases between them. The CDR3 reads CASSLEPGWETQYF. The CDR3 coding sequence is TGTGCCAGCAGCTTAGAGCCAGGGTGGGAGACCCAGTACTTC.

The chain combines TRBV27 with TRBJ2-6; 11 bases line up with TRBD1. The V gene end was trimmed by 5 bases and the J gene end by 0 bases; junction bases not matched to a gene: 3. CDR3 length: 17 residues. CDR1 is MNHEY and CDR2 is SMNVEV in the germline V gene (reference sequence). CDR3 residues: CASSLGTGGSGANVLTF. CDR3 DNA: TGTGCCAGCAGTCTCGGGACAGGGGGCTCTGGGGCCAACGTCCTGACTTTC.

The gene calls are TRBV30 and TRBJ1-2, with 12 bases aligning to TRBD1. V lost 4 bases to trimming and J lost 10 bases; unmatched junction nucleotides: 19. Germline V lookup: CDR1 GTSNPN, CDR2 SVGIG (reference sequence). The CDR3 runs 17 residues. The CDR3 nucleotides are TGTGCCTGGATAGGAGACCCTAGAGGGGGACAGGGGGCGGACTACACCTTC. Protein product: CAWIGDPRGGQGADYTF.

The rearrangement links TRBV7-2 to TRBJ2-1; 14 bases line up with TRBD2. CDR1 is SGHTA and CDR2 is FQGNSA in the germline V gene. The CDR3 spans 14 residues. The V segment lost 5 bases and the J segment 8 bases; nucleotides outside the gene matches: 2. CDR3 DNA sequence: TGTGCCAGCAGCCGACTAGCGGGAGGGTATGAGCAGTTCTTC. Translated, it gives CASSRLAGGYEQFF.

In this sample, this clone turned up once. V and J are TRBV7-8 and TRBJ1-5; tentatively, D is TRBD1 (5 bases). Per germline, CDR1 SGHVS and CDR2 FQNEAQ. This CDR3 has 15 residues. V lost 2 bases and J 8 bases, leaving 16 bases between the germline ends. CDR3 DNA sequence: TGTGCCAGCAGCTTATTAGGGTCCCTGGGGGAGCCCCAGCATTTT. Its translation is CASSLLGSLGEPQHF. Based on the CDR3 plus reference TRBV7-8 and TRBJ1-5, the full variable domain is GAGVSQSPRYKVAKRGQDVALRCDPISGHVSLFWYQQALGQGPEFLTYFQNEAQLDKSGLPSDRFFAERPEGSVSTLKIQRTQQEDSAVYLCASSLLGSLGEPQHFGDGTRLSIL.

The J gene is TRBJ2-2, the V gene TRBV19, with D maybe TRBD2 (5 bases). CDR1 is LNHDA and CDR2 is SQIVND in the germline V gene (reference sequence). V lost 6 bases to trimming and J lost 5 bases, with 19 bases between them. The CDR3 extends over 16 amino acids. The CDR3 loop is CASRDYSYVATGELFF. The DNA for the CDR3 is TGTGCCAGTAGAGACTACTCCTACGTCGCGACCGGGGAGCTGTTTTTT.

The chain links TRBV27 to TRBJ2-7; D perhaps matches TRBD1 (6 bases). This CDR3 has 15 amino acids. CDR1 and CDR2 (germline): MNHEY, SMNVEV (reference sequence). V lost 11 bases, J lost 0 bases, and 20 bases lay in between. CDR3 sequence (DNA): TGTGCCTCGATCCCGTTAGGGGGTAGCTCCTACGAGCAGTACTTC. This codes for CASIPLGGSSYEQYF.

The chain recombines TRBV2 with TRBJ2-5, with 11 positions matching TRBD2. The CDR3 has 15 amino acids. Unmatched junction bases numbered 9, after V lost 7 bases and J lost 5 bases. The V gene's germline CDR1 is SNHLY and CDR2 FYNNEI. The CDR3 DNA sequence: TGTGCCAGCAAGGTAGCGGGAGGGGATTCGGAGACCCAGTACTTC. Translated, it gives CASKVAGGDSETQYF.

The chain combines TRBV28 with TRBJ1-1; D is unresolved. Trimming shortened V by 5 bases and J by 10 bases, and 17 bases separated the two germline ends. This CDR3 has 13 residues. CDR1 is MDHEN, CDR2 SYDVKM, per germline. CDR3 in amino acids: CASSPYTQGAAFF. CDR3 bases: TGTGCCAGCAGTCCCTACACTCAAGGCGCAGCTTTCTTT.

This chain links TRBV7-2 with TRBJ2-5, with D uncertain. Germline loops: CDR1 SGHTA, CDR2 FQGNSA. V was cut by 4 bases and J by 4 bases, with 7 bases left in between. CDR3 size: 12 residues. CDR3 DNA: TGTGCCAGCAGCTCCTTTTTAGAGACCCAGTACTTC. Translation: CASSSFLETQYF. Variable domain in full (rest from reference TRBV7-2 and TRBJ2-5): GAGVSQSPSNKVTEKGKDVELRCDPISGHTALYWYRQSLGQGLEFLIYFQGNSAPDKSGLPSDRFSAERTGGSVSTLTIQRTQQEDSAVYLCASSSFLETQYFGPGTRLLVL.

The J gene is TRBJ2-2, the V gene TRBV11-1; TRBD2 matches 8 bases. Germline V gene sequence: CDR1 SGHAT, CDR2 FQDESV (reference sequence). This CDR3 is built from 16 residues. Germline trimming cut 2 bases from V and 2 bases from J; bases unmatched to any gene: 4. CDR3 loop: CASSLLRGGNTGELFF. CDR3 nucleotide sequence: TGTGCCAGCAGCTTACTCCGGGGGGGAAACACCGGGGAGCTGTTTTTT.

The genes are TRBV7-9 and TRBJ2-7; D unresolved. The CDR3 spans 11 residues. The V gene's germline CDR1 is SEHNR and CDR2 FQNEAQ (reference sequence). Trimming took off 4 bases at V and 3 bases at J, with 4 bases between the two ends. The CDR3 protein is CASSSFYEQYF. CDR3 DNA: TGTGCCAGCAGCTCCTTCTACGAGCAGTACTTC.

This clone was seen only a few times. The gene calls are TRBV5-1 and TRBJ2-7; 7 bases fit TRBD2. The V segment lost 5 bases and the J segment 4 bases; nucleotides outside the gene matches: 12. The germline gives CDR1 SGHRS, CDR2 YFSETQ. The CDR3 spans 15 residues. The CDR3 bases are TGCGCCAGCAGTCACGGGGGGTCCCCAGTGTACGAGCAGTACTTC. Translation gives CASSHGGSPVYEQYF.

A single count supports this clone. The chain employs TRBV28 and TRBJ2-4; D gene uncertain. Trimming stripped 11 bases from V and 5 bases from J, with 16 bases between. This CDR3 is 13 amino acids long. From germline, CDR1 is MDHEN and CDR2 SYDVKM. CDR3 nucleotides: TGTGCCGTGCTGCATGGGATCGAAAACATTCAGTACTTC. It specifies CAVLHGIENIQYF.